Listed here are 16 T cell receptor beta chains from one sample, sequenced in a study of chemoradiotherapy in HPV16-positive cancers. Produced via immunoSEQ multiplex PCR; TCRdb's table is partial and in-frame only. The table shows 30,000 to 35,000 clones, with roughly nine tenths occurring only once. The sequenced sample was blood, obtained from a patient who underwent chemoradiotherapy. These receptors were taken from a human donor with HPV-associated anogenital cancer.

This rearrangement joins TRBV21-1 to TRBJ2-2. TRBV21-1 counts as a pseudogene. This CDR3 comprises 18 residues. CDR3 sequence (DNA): TGTGCCAGCAGCGGACCCGCGTTTTTAGGGAAAATCTCCGGGGAGCTGTTTTTT. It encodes CASSGPAFLGKISGELFF.

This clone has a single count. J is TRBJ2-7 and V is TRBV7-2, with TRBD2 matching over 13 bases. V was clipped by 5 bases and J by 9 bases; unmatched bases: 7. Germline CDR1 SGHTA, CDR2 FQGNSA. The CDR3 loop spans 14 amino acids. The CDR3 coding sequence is TGTGCCAGCAGCGTAACTAGCGGGAGGGCCGTGCAGTACTTC. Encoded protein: CASSVTSGRAVQYF.

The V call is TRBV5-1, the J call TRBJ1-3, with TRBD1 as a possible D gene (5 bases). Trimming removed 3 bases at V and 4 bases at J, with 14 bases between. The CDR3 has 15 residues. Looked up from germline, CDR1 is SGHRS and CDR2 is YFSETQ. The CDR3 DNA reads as TGCGCCAGCAGCTCGGGAGCGGGGCCGGGAAACACCATATATTTT. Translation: CASSSGAGPGNTIYF.

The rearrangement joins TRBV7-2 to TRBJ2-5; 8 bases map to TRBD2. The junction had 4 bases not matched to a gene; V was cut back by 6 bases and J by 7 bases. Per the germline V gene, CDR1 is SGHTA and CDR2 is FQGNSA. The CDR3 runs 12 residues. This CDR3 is CASRSGSGTQYF. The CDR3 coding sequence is TGTGCCAGCAGGAGCGGGAGCGGGACCCAGTACTTC.

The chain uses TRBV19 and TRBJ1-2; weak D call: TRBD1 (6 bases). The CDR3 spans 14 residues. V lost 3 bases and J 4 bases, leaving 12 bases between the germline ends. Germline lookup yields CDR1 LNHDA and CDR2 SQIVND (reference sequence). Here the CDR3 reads CASSMQQGGYGYTF. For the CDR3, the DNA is TGTGCCAGTAGTATGCAACAGGGTGGCTATGGCTACACCTTC. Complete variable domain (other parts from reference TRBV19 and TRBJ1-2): DGGITQSPKYLFRKEGQNVTLSCEQNLNHDAMYWYRQDPGQGLRLIYYSQIVNDFQKGDIAEGYSVSREKKESFPLTVTSAQKNPTAFYLCASSMQQGGYGYTFGSGTRLTVV.

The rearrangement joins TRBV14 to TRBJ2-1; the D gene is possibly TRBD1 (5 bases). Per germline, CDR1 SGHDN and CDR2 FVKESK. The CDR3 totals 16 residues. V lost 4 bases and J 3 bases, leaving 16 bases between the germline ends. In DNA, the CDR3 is TGTGCCAGCAGCCCCGCCATCAACCAGGGCTACAATGAGCAGTTCTTC. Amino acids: CASSPAINQGYNEQFF. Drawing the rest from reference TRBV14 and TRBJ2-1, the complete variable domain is EAGVTQFPSHSVIEKGQTVTLRCDPISGHDNLYWYRRVMGKEIKFLLHFVKESKQDESGMPNNRFLAERTGGTYSTLKVQPAELEDSGVYFCASSPAINQGYNEQFFGPGTRLTVL.

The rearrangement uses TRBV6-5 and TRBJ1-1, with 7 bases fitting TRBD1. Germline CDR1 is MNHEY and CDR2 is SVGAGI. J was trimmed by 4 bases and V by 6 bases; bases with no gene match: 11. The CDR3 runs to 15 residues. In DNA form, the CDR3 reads TGTGCCAGCAGCAAGACTTCCAGGGGGAGCACTGAAGCTTTCTTT. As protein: CASSKTSRGSTEAFF.

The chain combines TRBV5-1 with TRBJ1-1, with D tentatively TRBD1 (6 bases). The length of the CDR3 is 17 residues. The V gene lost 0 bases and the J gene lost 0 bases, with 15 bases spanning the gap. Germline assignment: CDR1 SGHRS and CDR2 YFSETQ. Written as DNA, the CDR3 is TGCGCCAGCAGCTTGGAAGGTGGGACAAACGTGAACACTGAAGCTTTCTTT. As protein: CASSLEGGTNVNTEAFF.

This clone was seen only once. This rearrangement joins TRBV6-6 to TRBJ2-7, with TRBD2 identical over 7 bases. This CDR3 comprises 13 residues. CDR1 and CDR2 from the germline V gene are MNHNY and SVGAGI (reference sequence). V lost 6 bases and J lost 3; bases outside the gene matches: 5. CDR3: CASSAAGYYEQYF. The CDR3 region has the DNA TGTGCCAGCAGCGCAGCGGGATACTACGAGCAGTACTTC.

The CDR3 sequence: CASSLGAGTDTQYF. CDR3 bases: TGCGCCAGCAGCTTGGGCGCAGGCACAGATACGCAGTATTTT. The V and J genes are TRBV5-1 and TRBJ2-3; D gene uncertain. This CDR3 has 14 residues. Germline V gene sequence: CDR1 SGHRS, CDR2 YFSETQ. V was shortened by 0 bases and J by 1 base, with 6 bases between the two germline ends.

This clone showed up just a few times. This CDR3 is CASSLGSGRTGNEQFF. The DNA of the CDR3 is TGTGCCAGCAGCTTAGGTAGCGGGAGGACGGGTAATGAGCAGTTCTTC. The chain links TRBV11-2 to TRBJ2-1; 10 bases match TRBD2. Germline assignment: CDR1 SGHAT and CDR2 FQNNGV. The CDR3 is made up of 16 amino acids. V was pared by 1 base and J by 7 bases, with 7 bases of the junction left unmatched. The full variable domain, rest sourced from reference TRBV11-2 and TRBJ2-1, is EAGVAQSPRYKIIEKRQSVAFWCNPISGHATLYWYQQILGQGPKLLIQFQNNGVVDDSQLPKDRFSAERLKGVDSTLKIQPAKLEDSAVYLCASSLGSGRTGNEQFFGPGTRLTVL.

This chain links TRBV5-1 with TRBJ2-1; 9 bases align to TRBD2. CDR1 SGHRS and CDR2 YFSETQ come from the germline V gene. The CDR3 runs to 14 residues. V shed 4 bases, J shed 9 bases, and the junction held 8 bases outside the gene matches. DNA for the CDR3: TGCGCCAGCAGCCAGGGGCTAGCGGGACTTGAGCAGTTCTTC. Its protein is CASSQGLAGLEQFF.

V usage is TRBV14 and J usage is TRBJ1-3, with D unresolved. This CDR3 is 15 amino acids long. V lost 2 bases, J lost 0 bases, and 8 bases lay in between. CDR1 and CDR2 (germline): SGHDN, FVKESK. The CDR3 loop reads CASSQRTYSGNTIYF. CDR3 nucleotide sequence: TGTGCCAGCAGCCAAAGGACTTACTCTGGAAACACCATATATTTT.

The CDR3 loop is CAWSVSGRAAETQYF. DNA of the CDR3: TGTGCCTGGAGTGTTAGCGGGAGGGCCGCTGAGACCCAGTACTTC. The chain is built from TRBV30 and TRBJ2-5; 11 bases are a match to TRBD2. Looked up from germline, CDR1 is GTSNPN and CDR2 is SVGIG (reference sequence). V trimming: 0 bases; J trimming: 5 bases; junction bases outside the gene matches: 5. The CDR3 runs to 15 residues.

CDR3 bases: TGTGCCAGCGCCGGGACACAATTCTACGAGCAGTACTTC. Amino acids: CASAGTQFYEQYF. The chain uses TRBV7-9 and TRBJ2-7; weak D call: TRBD1 (6 bases). Between the trimmed V and J ends, which lost 8 bases and 3 bases, there was a span of 14 bases. The CDR3 has 13 amino acids. Germline CDR1 reads SEHNR; CDR2 reads FQNEAQ (reference sequence).

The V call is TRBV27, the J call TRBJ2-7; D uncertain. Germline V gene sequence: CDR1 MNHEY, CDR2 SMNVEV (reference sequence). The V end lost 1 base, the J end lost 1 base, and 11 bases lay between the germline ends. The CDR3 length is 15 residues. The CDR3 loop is CASSLFGQASYEQYF. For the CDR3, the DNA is TGTGCCAGCAGTTTATTTGGCCAGGCTTCCTACGAGCAGTACTTC.